What follows are 28 T cell receptor beta chains derived from one specimen sequenced in a study of cytomegalovirus exposure and HLA in healthy donors. 13 Jbeta primers and 60 Vbeta primers were used for the PCR. The method was immunoSEQ multiplex PCR; TCRdb's version includes in-frame clones alone and lacks a portion of them. The table has roughly 240,000 clones, 82% seen once. What was sequenced was PBMCs. These receptors were obtained from a woman aged 40 to 50 in good health and CMV-seropositive.

The J gene is TRBJ1-4, the V gene TRBV4-1, with D perhaps TRBD1 (5 bases). Germline CDR1 is MGHRA and CDR2 is YSYEKL. V lost 2 bases to trimming and J lost 6 bases, with 10 bases between them. This CDR3 contains 14 residues. The chain's CDR3 is CASSQKQGDEKLFF. In DNA, the CDR3 is TGCGCCAGCAGCCAAAAGCAAGGGGATGAAAAACTGTTTTTT.

This clone was found a few times. The genes are TRBV14 and TRBJ1-4; 11 positions match TRBD1. Trimming took 3 bases from V and 8 from J; bases not matched to a gene: 5. Looked up from germline, CDR1 is SGHDN and CDR2 is FVKESK. This CDR3 is built from 15 residues. CDR3 residues: CASSQPGQGVEKLFF. The DNA of the CDR3 is TGTGCCAGCAGCCAGCCGGGACAGGGGGTCGAAAAACTGTTTTTT. Using reference TRBV14 and TRBJ1-4 for the parts outside the CDR3, the full variable domain is EAGVTQFPSHSVIEKGQTVTLRCDPISGHDNLYWYRRVMGKEIKFLLHFVKESKQDESGMPNNRFLAERTGGTYSTLKVQPAELEDSGVYFCASSQPGQGVEKLFFGSGTQLSVL.

This chain connects TRBV11-2 to TRBJ2-1; D unclear. The CDR3 consists of 12 residues. Germline CDR1 and CDR2: SGHAT and FQNNGV. The V end lost 4 bases, the J end lost 7 bases, and 8 bases lay between the germline ends. The CDR3 here is CASSSVKNEQFF. CDR3 in DNA: TGTGCCAGCAGCTCAGTTAAGAATGAGCAGTTCTTC. Complete variable domain (other parts from reference TRBV11-2 and TRBJ2-1): EAGVAQSPRYKIIEKRQSVAFWCNPISGHATLYWYQQILGQGPKLLIQFQNNGVVDDSQLPKDRFSAERLKGVDSTLKIQPAKLEDSAVYLCASSSVKNEQFFGPGTRLTVL.

This clone was observed a handful of times. The J gene is TRBJ2-5, the V gene TRBV4-2; TRBD2 matches 7 bases. J lost 10 bases, V lost 5 bases, and 4 bases had no gene match. The CDR3 is 11 residues long. The V gene's germline CDR1 is LGHNA and CDR2 YNFKEQ. The CDR3: CASSGQRGQYF. DNA for the CDR3: TGTGCCAGCAGCGGGCAGCGGGGCCAGTACTTC.

In nucleotides, the CDR3 is TGTGCCAGCAGCTTAGAAGGACTTCCCAACACCGGGGAGCTGTTTTTT. This encodes CASSLEGLPNTGELFF. V and J are TRBV7-2 and TRBJ2-2; possible D gene TRBD2, 5 bases. The CDR3 is 16 residues long. Germline CDR1 and CDR2: SGHTA and FQGNSA. The V gene lost 1 base and the J gene lost 2 bases, with 11 bases spanning the gap.

The CDR3 nucleotides read TGTGCCAGCAGCCGCGGACAGGTAGCTAACAATGAGCAGTTCTTC. This gives the protein CASSRGQVANNEQFF. The chain links TRBV9 to TRBJ2-1; 7 bases are shared with TRBD1. CDR1 is SGDLS, CDR2 YYNGEE, per germline. The CDR3 covers 15 residues. The V and J ends lost 4 bases and 5 bases, in that order; junction bases with no gene match: 9.

The rearrangement joins TRBV18 to TRBJ2-5; 9 bases are a match to TRBD1. J lost 4 bases, V lost 6 bases, and 9 bases had no gene match. Germline V gene sequence: CDR1 KGHSH, CDR2 LQKENI. The CDR3 extends over 15 amino acids. The CDR3 loop reads CASSAGQGQGETQYF. The CDR3 nucleotides are TGTGCCAGCTCCGCGGGACAGGGACAGGGAGAGACCCAGTACTTC.

The chain combines TRBV28 with TRBJ2-1; 7 positions match TRBD1. The J segment lost 12 bases and the V segment lost 2 bases, leaving 13 bases of the junction unmatched. Looked up from germline, CDR1 is MDHEN and CDR2 is SYDVKM. The CDR3 covers 15 residues. CDR3 DNA sequence: TGTGCCAGCAGTTTACAAGCAGGGGGTACGGCGGGGCAGTTCTTC. This gives the protein CASSLQAGGTAGQFF.

The CDR3: CASSQGPSTDTQYF. In DNA, the CDR3 is TGTGCCAGCAGTCAAGGGCCTAGCACAGATACGCAGTATTTT. The V call is TRBV2, the J call TRBJ2-3; D ambiguous. CDR1 is SNHLY, CDR2 FYNNEI, per germline. Trimming cost V 5 bases and J 0 bases, with 9 bases left between them. The CDR3 has 14 amino acids.

The V and J genes are TRBV13 and TRBJ2-7; 9 nucleotides line up with TRBD1. The length of the CDR3 is 14 residues. The V gene end was trimmed by 5 bases and the J gene end by 6 bases; junction bases not matched to a gene: 8. Germline V gene lookup returns CDR1 PRHDT and CDR2 FYEKMQ (reference sequence). The CDR3 here is CASSLSGTGPEQYF. CDR3 coding DNA: TGTGCCAGCAGCCTGTCCGGGACAGGGCCCGAGCAGTACTTC.

This rearrangement joins TRBV5-4 to TRBJ1-3, with 8 bases fitting TRBD1. The CDR3 runs 16 residues. V lost 3 bases, J lost 2 bases, and 7 bases stayed unmatched. The germline gives CDR1 SGHNT, CDR2 YYREEE (reference sequence). CDR3 protein: CASSSTGQGPGNTIYF. The DNA for the CDR3 is TGTGCCAGCAGCTCAACAGGACAGGGCCCTGGAAACACCATATATTTT.

The rearrangement uses TRBV9 and TRBJ2-3; TRBD2 agrees at 8 bases. Per germline, CDR1 SGDLS and CDR2 YYNGEE. The CDR3 runs to 15 residues. The ends lost 4 bases at V and 4 bases at J; junction bases unmatched: 8. The CDR3 sequence: CASSTGTSSADTQYF. CDR3 sequence (DNA): TGTGCCAGCAGCACCGGGACTAGTTCAGCAGATACGCAGTATTTT.

This chain joins TRBV11-2 and TRBJ2-5; possible D gene TRBD1, 6 bases. Germline-derived CDR1 and CDR2 are SGHAT and FQNNGV. The CDR3 contains 15 residues. V lost 1 base and J 4 bases, leaving 13 bases between the germline ends. The CDR3 loop is CASSLGGGVRETQYF. The CDR3 DNA sequence: TGTGCCAGCAGCTTAGGAGGGGGAGTTCGAGAGACCCAGTACTTC.

The chain carries TRBV14 and TRBJ1-3, with no clear D. Germline loops: CDR1 SGHDN, CDR2 FVKESK. The CDR3 consists of 11 residues. The V and J ends lost 3 bases and 8 bases respectively, with 5 bases between them. The CDR3 DNA is TGTGCCAGCAGCCAGTCGGACACCATATATTTT. It translates to CASSQSDTIYF.

This rearrangement joins TRBV29-1 to TRBJ2-1; 8 bases agree with TRBD1. Looked up from germline, CDR1 is SQVTM and CDR2 is ANQGSEA. Germline trimming cut 2 bases from V and 5 bases from J; bases unmatched to any gene: 5. The CDR3 sequence is 14 residues long. CDR3 residues: CSVELGQENNEQFF. In nucleotides, the CDR3 is TGCAGCGTTGAACTGGGACAGGAGAACAATGAGCAGTTCTTC.

This clone has just a few counts. The chain employs TRBV6-5 and TRBJ1-1, with D tentatively TRBD1 (6 bases). The germline V gene encodes CDR1 MNHEY and CDR2 SVGAGI. Deletions cut 6 bases from V and 2 bases from J, with 13 bases between. This CDR3 spans 14 amino acids. The CDR3 bases are TGTGCCAGCAGCCCTGGACAGACAAACACTGAAGCTTTCTTT. The encoded protein is CASSPGQTNTEAFF.

The sample holds a few counts of this clone. The gene calls are TRBV5-1 and TRBJ1-2; D is perhaps TRBD1 (5 bases). V was shortened by 0 bases and J by 9 bases, with 24 bases between the two germline ends. This CDR3 has 17 amino acids. The germline V gene has CDR1 SGHRS and CDR2 YFSETQ. The CDR3 DNA reads TGCGCCAGCAGCTTGGAAGGCGGGGCTACCCCATCTGGGCGCTACACCTTC. Translation: CASSLEGGATPSGRYTF.

This clone was seen just once. The chain recombines TRBV5-1 with TRBJ1-4; tentative D call: TRBD1 (5 bases). V lost 0 bases and J 8 bases, leaving 14 bases between the germline ends. The germline V gene encodes CDR1 SGHRS and CDR2 YFSETQ. The CDR3 loop spans 15 amino acids. CDR3 coding DNA: TGCGCCAGCAGCTTGGCCGGCACCTCAGGGGAAAAACTGTTTTTT. As protein: CASSLAGTSGEKLFF.

Only a few counts were recorded for this clone. The chain links TRBV7-2 to TRBJ2-7; 7 bases map to TRBD1. Trimming cost V 3 bases and J 2 bases; bases outside gene matches: 4. The germline V gene has CDR1 SGHTA and CDR2 FQGNSA. The CDR3 is 14 amino acids. CDR3 loop: CASSFRQGPYEQYF. CDR3 nucleotide sequence: TGTGCCAGCAGCTTTCGACAGGGTCCCTACGAGCAGTACTTC.

This clone was counted between two and nine times. This chain connects TRBV19 to TRBJ2-1, with 12 bases aligning to TRBD2. The germline CDR1 and CDR2 sequences are LNHDA and SQIVND (reference sequence). The J segment lost 8 bases and the V segment lost 4 bases, leaving 12 bases of the junction unmatched. This CDR3 spans 17 amino acids. For the CDR3, the DNA is TGTGCCAGTAGTAGGTTGACTAGCGGGAGAGTTGGCGATGAGCAGTTCTTC. This codes for CASSRLTSGRVGDEQFF.

The chain has TRBV11-2 and TRBJ2-2; a weak D match, TRBD1 (6 bases). The CDR3 runs 12 residues. The V end was cut by 8 bases, the J end by 12 bases, with 16 bases between. Germline lookup yields CDR1 SGHAT and CDR2 FQNNGV. CDR3 in DNA: TGTGCCAGCTTAAAGACAGGCCAAAAGCTGTTTTTT. This gives the protein CASLKTGQKLFF.

The chain combines TRBV28 with TRBJ2-7, with 8 bases that match TRBD2. This CDR3 spans 15 amino acids. Germline CDR1 and CDR2: MDHEN and SYDVKM. V gave up 6 bases and J gave up 1 base; unmatched junction bases: 8. The CDR3 sequence: CASSKGGTRSYEQYF. CDR3 bases: TGTGCCAGCAGCAAAGGCGGGACTAGATCCTACGAGCAGTACTTC. Drawing the rest from reference TRBV28 and TRBJ2-7, the complete variable domain is DVKVTQSSRYLVKRTGEKVFLECVQDMDHENMFWYRQDPGLGLRLIYFSYDVKMKEKGDIPEGYSVSREKKERFSLILESASTNQTSMYLCASSKGGTRSYEQYFGPGTRLTVT.

V and J are TRBV18 and TRBJ2-7; 10 bases match TRBD1. The CDR3 totals 14 residues. The V segment lost 4 bases and the J segment 2 bases; nucleotides outside the gene matches: 2. Germline CDR1 reads KGHSH; CDR2 reads LQKENI. The CDR3 DNA sequence: TGTGCCAGCTCACGCGGACAGGGGGCCTACGAGCAGTACTTC. Translating gives CASSRGQGAYEQYF.

This chain links TRBV6-5 with TRBJ2-1, with 9 bases that match TRBD1. Germline CDR1 MNHEY, CDR2 SVGAGI. Trimming at V came to 6 bases and at J to 6 bases, leaving 9 bases not matched to a gene. The CDR3 runs 15 residues. The CDR3 bases are TGTGCCAGCAGCTCAGGACAGGGGAATAGCAATGAGCAGTTCTTC. Amino acids: CASSSGQGNSNEQFF.

This clone appeared a few times. The chain couples TRBV9 to TRBJ1-2; 10 nucleotides agree with TRBD1. The J segment lost 8 bases and the V segment lost 7 bases, leaving 5 bases of the junction unmatched. Looked up from germline, CDR1 is SGDLS and CDR2 is YYNGEE. The CDR3 has 12 amino acids. The DNA for the CDR3 is TGTGCCAGCGGGACAGGGGTACGAGGCTACACCTTC. As protein: CASGTGVRGYTF.

To note about this clone: Other DNA sequences in this sample translate to the same CDR3. The V call is TRBV9, the J call TRBJ2-1; TRBD2 is a possible D gene (6 bases). V was shortened by 0 bases and J by 10 bases, with 8 bases between the two germline ends. This CDR3 region has 12 residues. CDR1 is SGDLS, CDR2 YYNGEE, per germline. CDR3 DNA: TGTGCCAGCAGCGTAGGGGGGGAAGAGCAGTTCTTC. Translating gives CASSVGGEEQFF. Filled out from reference TRBV9 and TRBJ2-1, the complete variable domain reads DSGVTQTPKHLITATGQRVTLRCSPRSGDLSVYWYQQSLDQGLQFLIQYYNGEERAKGNILERFSAQQFPDLHSELNLSSLELGDSALYFCASSVGGEEQFFGPGTRLTVL.

The V call is TRBV7-9, the J call TRBJ1-1; D remains ambiguous. Between the trimmed V and J ends, which lost 1 base and 7 bases, there was a span of 7 bases. The CDR3 spans 12 residues. CDR1 and CDR2 from the germline V gene are SEHNR and FQNEAQ (reference sequence). DNA of the CDR3: TGTGCCAGCAGCTTAGACAGTTTTGAAGCTTTCTTT. Its translation: CASSLDSFEAFF.

The chain joins TRBV6-5 to TRBJ1-6; 7 nucleotides line up with TRBD1. Germline loops: CDR1 MNHEY, CDR2 SVGAGI. The length of the CDR3 is 15 residues. V trimming: 4 bases; J trimming: 6 bases; junction bases outside the gene matches: 6. The CDR3 here is CASSFSGTANSPLHF. The CDR3 nucleotides are TGTGCCAGCAGTTTCTCCGGGACAGCTAATTCACCCCTCCACTTT.